This T cell receptor (beta chain) was recorded in a study of human T cells and chemical hapten exposure. Study context: A roughly 2 cm by roughly 2 cm inner upper arm patch received 2% DPC for sensitization. The study's findings and limits: While controls formed fewer of them, expanded TCRs formed significantly more large CDR3 similarity clusters.

The time point: patch test 3, about 24 weeks after DPC sensitization. Treatment meaning: therapeutic diphenylcyclopropenone sensitization with weekly scalp DPC. This clonotype was picked up many times. Its antigen is unknown. Between the trimmed V and J ends, which lost 2 bases and 5 bases, there was a span of 12 bases. Germline V gives CDR1 SGHTA, CDR2 FQGTGA. The CDR3 spans 14 residues. Individual cDNA molecules each carried unique molecular identifiers attached by the library. TCRdb analysed the RACE reads with MiXCR anew, one entry per CDR3 protein. The sample holds 55,000 to 75,000 distinct CDR3 sequences; 9.5% to 15% are singletons and the top ten take 2% to 2.5%.

The chain couples TRBV7-3 to TRBJ1-1; D is perhaps TRBD1 (6 bases). The TCR comes from a man under 40 with alopecia areata. Some clones in this sample may be carry-over from other donors' samples. Sequenced here: whole blood, sampled in connection with sensitization to the hapten diphenylcyclopropenone (DPC). In DNA, the CDR3 is TGTGCCAGCAGCTTAGATCAGGGGTGGACTGAAGCTTTCTTT. Its translation is CASSLDQGWTEAFF.